Sequencing of this T cell receptor (beta chain) was carried out in a study of T cell responses to AZD1222 COVID-19 vaccine. Profiled with immunoSEQ multiplex PCR; TCRdb holds only in-frame clones, not every one. The sample consists of approximately 61,000 clones, around 80% of them appearing once. Study-wide results and limits: Females made up more of the donors, who were largely white British, and clonal diversity may have come out too low. Breadth and depth of Spike-specific TCRs rose after two AZD1222 doses. Regions 160-218 and 743-854 dominated among vaccine-associated CD4 TCRs spanning spike.

The CDR3 covers 14 residues. Trimming cost V 5 bases and J 3 bases, with 11 bases left between them. CDR1 is SGHVS and CDR2 is FQNEAQ in the germline V gene. In the case of this clone: Its antigen is not known.

Researchers grouped second doses given at about 4 or about 12 weeks into one pool. This chain uses TRBV7-8 with TRBJ1-5; no clear D. Sequenced material: peripheral blood, taken 28 days after the second AZD1222 dose. This clonotype was obtained from an adult who received the AZD1222 COVID-19 vaccine. For the CDR3, the DNA is TGTGCCAGCAGCCGAGGCGGCACCAATCAGCCCCAGCATTTT. This translates into CASSRGGTNQPQHF.